A single sample gave rise to the 4 T cell receptor beta chains below, sequenced in a study of cytomegalovirus exposure and HLA in healthy donors. 60 Vbeta and 13 Jbeta primers were used in PCR. Clones were read by immunoSEQ multiplex PCR, and TCRdb kept only the in-frame ones, dropping some. The repertoire holds 150,000 or so clones, with 74% as singletons. Sequenced sample: PBMCs. The receptors stem from a male donor in good health and CMV-seronegative.

The rearrangement uses TRBV10-3 and TRBJ2-3; D is uncertain. Trimming removed 0 bases at V and 0 bases at J, with 10 bases between. The CDR3 runs to 16 residues. Germline CDR1 ENHRY, CDR2 SYGVKD. The CDR3 DNA follows: TGTGCCATCAGTGAGTCGAACTGGAGAAGCACAGATACGCAGTATTTT. Translation: CAISESNWRSTDTQYF.

This clone was counted between two and nine times. J is TRBJ2-5 and V is TRBV19; 9 bases are a match to TRBD2. After removal of 5 bases from V and 2 bases from J, the junction contained 9 bases not matched to a gene. Germline loops: CDR1 LNHDA, CDR2 SQIVND (reference sequence). The CDR3 runs to 16 residues. The DNA of the CDR3 is TGTGCCAGTAGTCCACCGGGACTAGCAACGCAAGAGACCCAGTACTTC. As protein: CASSPPGLATQETQYF.

This chain links TRBV21-1 with TRBJ2-5; no check of the table's D call, TRBD2, against the DNA was made. TRBV21-1 is recorded as a pseudogene. This CDR3 has 14 amino acids. The CDR3, as DNA: TGTGCCAGCAGCAAAGCGGACTCTCAAGAGACCCGGTACTTC. Its translation is CASSKADSQETRYF.

As to this clone: This specimen includes other DNA sequences encoding the same CDR3. The rearrangement joins TRBV7-2 to TRBJ2-1, with D unresolved. Per germline, CDR1 SGHTA and CDR2 FQGNSA. The CDR3 loop spans 14 amino acids. Trimming removed 1 base at V and 3 bases at J, with 7 bases between. CDR3 sequence reads: CASSLDPGYNEQFF. The CDR3 region has the DNA TGTGCCAGCAGCTTAGATCCAGGCTACAATGAGCAGTTCTTC.